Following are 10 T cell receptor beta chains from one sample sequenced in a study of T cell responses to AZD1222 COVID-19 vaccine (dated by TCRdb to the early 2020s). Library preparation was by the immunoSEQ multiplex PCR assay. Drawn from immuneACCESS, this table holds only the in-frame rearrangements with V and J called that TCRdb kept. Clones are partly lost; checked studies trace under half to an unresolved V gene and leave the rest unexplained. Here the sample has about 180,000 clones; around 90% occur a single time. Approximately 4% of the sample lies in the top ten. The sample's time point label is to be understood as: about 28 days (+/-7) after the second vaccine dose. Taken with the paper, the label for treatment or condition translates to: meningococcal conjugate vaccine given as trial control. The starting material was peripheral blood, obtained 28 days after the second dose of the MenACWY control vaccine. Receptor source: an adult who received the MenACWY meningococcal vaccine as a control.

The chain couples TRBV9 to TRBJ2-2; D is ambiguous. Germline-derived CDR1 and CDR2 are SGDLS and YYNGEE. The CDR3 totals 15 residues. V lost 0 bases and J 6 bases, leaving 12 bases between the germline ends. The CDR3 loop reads CASSVAASPPGELFF. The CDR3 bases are TGTGCCAGCAGCGTAGCTGCATCCCCACCCGGGGAGCTGTTTTTT. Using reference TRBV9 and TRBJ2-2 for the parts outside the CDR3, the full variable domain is DSGVTQTPKHLITATGQRVTLRCSPRSGDLSVYWYQQSLDQGLQFLIQYYNGEERAKGNILERFSAQQFPDLHSELNLSSLELGDSALYFCASSVAASPPGELFFGEGSRLTVL.

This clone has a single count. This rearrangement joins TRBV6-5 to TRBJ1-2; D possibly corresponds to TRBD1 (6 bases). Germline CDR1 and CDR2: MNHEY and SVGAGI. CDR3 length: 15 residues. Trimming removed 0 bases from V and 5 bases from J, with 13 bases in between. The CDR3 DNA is TGTGCCAGCAGTTACTCGTGGTCAGGGGATTATGGCTACACCTTC. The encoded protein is CASSYSWSGDYGYTF.

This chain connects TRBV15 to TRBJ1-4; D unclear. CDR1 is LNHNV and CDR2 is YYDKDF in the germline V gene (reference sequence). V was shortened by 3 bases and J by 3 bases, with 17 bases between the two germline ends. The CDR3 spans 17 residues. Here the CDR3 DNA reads TGTGCCACCAGCAGCCCCCCCCGAACGAGAGCTAATGAAAAACTGTTTTTT. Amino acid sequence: CATSSPPRTRANEKLFF.

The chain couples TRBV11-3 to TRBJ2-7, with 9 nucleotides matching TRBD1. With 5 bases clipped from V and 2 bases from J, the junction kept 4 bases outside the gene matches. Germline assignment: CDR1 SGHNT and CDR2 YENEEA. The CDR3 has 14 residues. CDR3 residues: CASSPGTGTYEQYF. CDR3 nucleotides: TGTGCCAGCAGCCCGGGGACAGGGACCTACGAGCAGTACTTC.

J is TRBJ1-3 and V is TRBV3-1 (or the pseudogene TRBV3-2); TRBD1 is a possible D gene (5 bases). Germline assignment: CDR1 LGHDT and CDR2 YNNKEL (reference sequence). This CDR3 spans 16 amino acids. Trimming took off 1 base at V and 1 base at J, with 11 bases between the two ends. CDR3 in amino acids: CASSQVGAESGNTIYF. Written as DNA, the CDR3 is TGTGCCAGCAGCCAAGTAGGGGCTGAATCTGGAAACACCATATATTTT.

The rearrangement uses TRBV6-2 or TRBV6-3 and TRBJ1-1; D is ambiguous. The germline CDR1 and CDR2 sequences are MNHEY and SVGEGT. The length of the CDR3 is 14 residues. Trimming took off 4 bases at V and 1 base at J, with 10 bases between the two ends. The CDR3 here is CASSSPPSNTEAFF. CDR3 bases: TGTGCCAGCAGTTCCCCTCCGTCGAACACTGAAGCTTTCTTT.

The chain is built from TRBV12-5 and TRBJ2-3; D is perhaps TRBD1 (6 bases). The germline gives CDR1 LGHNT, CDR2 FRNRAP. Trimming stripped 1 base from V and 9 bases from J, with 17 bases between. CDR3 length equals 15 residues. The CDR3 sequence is CASGLAYGQSATQYF. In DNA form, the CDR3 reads TGTGCTAGTGGTTTGGCCTACGGACAGTCGGCAACGCAGTATTTT.

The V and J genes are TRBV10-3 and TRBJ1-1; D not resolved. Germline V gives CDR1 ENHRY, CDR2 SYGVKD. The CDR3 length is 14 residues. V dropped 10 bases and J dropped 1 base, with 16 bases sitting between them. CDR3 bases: TGTGCCACCAAAATGGGGTTGGGGAACACTGAAGCTTTCTTT. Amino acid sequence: CATKMGLGNTEAFF.

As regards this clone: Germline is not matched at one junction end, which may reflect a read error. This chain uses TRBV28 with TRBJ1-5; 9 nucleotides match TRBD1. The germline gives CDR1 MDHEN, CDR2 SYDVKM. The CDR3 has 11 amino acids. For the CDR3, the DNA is TGTGCCAGCAGTTCGGGGACAGGGCCTTTTTTT. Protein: CASSSGTGPFF.

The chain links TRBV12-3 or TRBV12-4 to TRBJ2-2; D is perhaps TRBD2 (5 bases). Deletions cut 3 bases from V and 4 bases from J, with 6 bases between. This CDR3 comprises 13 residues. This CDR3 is CASSFSATGELFF. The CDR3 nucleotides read TGTGCCAGCAGTTTTAGCGCCACCGGGGAGCTGTTTTTT.